One and the same sample provided the 29 T cell receptor beta chains below, sequenced in a study of shared clonotypes between healthy human individuals. Naive CD8 populations comprised CD45RO-negative cells positively selected for CCR7, excluding terminally differentiated effector memory CD45RA+ cells. Assay used: immunoSEQ multiplex PCR; TCRdb lists only in-frame clones, some missing. The profile shows 550,000 to 750,000 clones, roughly nine tenths of them singletons. The sample consisted of naive CD8+ T cells sorted from blood. Every receptor here comes from a young man in good health.

Turning to this clone: Other nucleotide sequences in the sample specify the same CDR3. This chain uses TRBV27 with TRBJ1-3; maybe TRBD1 (6 bases). Trimming took off 0 bases at V and 3 bases at J, with 6 bases between the two ends. CDR1 and CDR2 (germline): MNHEY, SMNVEV (reference sequence). This CDR3 is 14 amino acids long. CDR3 protein: CASSLSRGGNTIYF. In DNA form, the CDR3 reads TGTGCCAGCAGTTTATCCAGGGGTGGAAACACCATATATTTT.

The chain couples TRBV5-1 to TRBJ2-7; D is unresolved. V lost 4 bases to trimming and J lost 3 bases, with 11 bases between them. CDR3 size: 13 residues. The germline V gene has CDR1 SGHRS and CDR2 YFSETQ. CDR3 nucleotide sequence: TGCGCCAGCAGCGATGGGATAAGCTACGAGCAGTACTTC. This encodes CASSDGISYEQYF.

This chain connects TRBV14 to TRBJ2-7, with D perhaps matching TRBD1 (6 bases). This CDR3 has 16 residues. The V and J ends lost 3 bases and 3 bases respectively, with 18 bases between them. CDR1 is SGHDN, CDR2 FVKESK, per germline. The CDR3 protein is CASSHRDTPNLYEQYF. The DNA of the CDR3 is TGTGCCAGCAGCCATCGGGACACCCCGAACCTCTACGAGCAGTACTTC.

V and J are TRBV11-2 and TRBJ2-7; TRBD2 might be the D (5 bases). The V gene lost 3 bases and the J gene lost 4 bases, with 7 bases spanning the gap. CDR3 length: 12 residues. The germline V gene encodes CDR1 SGHAT and CDR2 FQNNGV. Here the CDR3 reads CASSFSGYEQYF. In nucleotides, the CDR3 is TGTGCCAGCAGCTTCAGCGGTTACGAGCAGTACTTC.

The chain combines TRBV9 with TRBJ2-7; 9 bases align to TRBD1. The CDR3 spans 17 residues. V lost 4 bases and J lost 2; bases outside the gene matches: 13. Germline CDR1 SGDLS, CDR2 YYNGEE. In DNA form, the CDR3 reads TGTGCCAGCAGCCCTCCCGGTAGGGGACAGGGCCCCTACGAGCAGTACTTC. Translated: CASSPPGRGQGPYEQYF.

The chain links TRBV5-1 to TRBJ2-3; D is unclear. With 4 bases removed from V and 0 bases from J, the gap between germline ends came to 9 bases. Germline V gene lookup returns CDR1 SGHRS and CDR2 YFSETQ. The CDR3 runs 14 residues. CDR3 DNA: TGCGCCAGCAGCAGTTACACCAGCACAGATACGCAGTATTTT. The encoded protein is CASSSYTSTDTQYF. Full variable domain (remainder filled in from reference TRBV5-1 and TRBJ2-3): KAGVTQTPRYLIKTRGQQVTLSCSPISGHRSVSWYQQTPGQGLQFLFEYFSETQRNKGNFPGRFSGRQFSNSRSEMNVSTLELGDSALYLCASSSYTSTDTQYFGPGTRLTVL.

This clone came up once. The genes are TRBV19 and TRBJ1-5, with D maybe TRBD1 (6 bases). This CDR3 is 12 amino acids long. With 5 bases removed from V and 6 bases from J, the gap between germline ends came to 8 bases. CDR1 and CDR2 from the germline V gene are LNHDA and SQIVND (reference sequence). CDR3 DNA: TGTGCCAGTAGTTTGGGGGCTCAGCCCCAGCATTTT. Its translation is CASSLGAQPQHF.

The J gene is TRBJ1-1, the V gene TRBV10-3, with D hard to call. The CDR3 extends over 16 amino acids. Trimming stripped 1 base from V and 4 bases from J, with 16 bases between. Germline CDR1 and CDR2: ENHRY and SYGVKD. The CDR3 bases are TGTGCCATCAGTGAGTTTCCCAGTGAGGGAGGCACTGAAGCTTTCTTT. It codes for CAISEFPSEGGTEAFF.

As regards this clone: At the DNA level, this CDR3 is encoded by other sequences in the same sample as well. The V and J genes are TRBV28 and TRBJ1-5; the D gene is possibly TRBD1 (6 bases). Looked up from germline, CDR1 is MDHEN and CDR2 is SYDVKM. V dropped 6 bases and J dropped 0 bases, with 9 bases sitting between them. The CDR3 totals 14 residues. For the CDR3, the DNA is TGTGCCAGCAGGCCAGGGGATAGCAATCAGCCCCAGCATTTT. Its translation is CASRPGDSNQPQHF.

The chain links TRBV27 to TRBJ2-7, with 9 bases fitting TRBD1. CDR3 length equals 16 residues. J lost 3 bases, V lost 4 bases, and 10 bases had no gene match. The germline CDR1 and CDR2 sequences are MNHEY and SMNVEV (reference sequence). The CDR3 DNA is TGTGCCAGCAGTTACCCTCCCGGGACAGGGCACTACGAGCAGTACTTC. This gives the protein CASSYPPGTGHYEQYF.

The chain recombines TRBV9 with TRBJ2-7; perhaps TRBD2 as D (5 bases). CDR3 length: 14 amino acids. V was clipped by 0 bases and J by 7 bases, with 14 bases between them. CDR1 and CDR2 from the germline V gene are SGDLS and YYNGEE. CDR3 loop: CASSVEASTGEQYF. The DNA of the CDR3 is TGTGCCAGCAGCGTAGAGGCCTCGACGGGGGAGCAGTACTTC.

The chain is built from TRBV4-1 and TRBJ2-4, with 7 bases identical to TRBD1. CDR1 is MGHRA, CDR2 YSYEKL, per germline. This CDR3 is built from 16 residues. J was trimmed by 8 bases and V by 3 bases; bases with no gene match: 13. CDR3 loop: CASSHNAGGMNYIQYF. The CDR3, as DNA: TGCGCCAGCAGCCATAACGCAGGGGGAATGAATTACATTCAGTACTTC.

V and J are TRBV5-4 and TRBJ2-7, with 7 bases that match TRBD2. The germline CDR1 and CDR2 sequences are SGHNT and YYREEE (reference sequence). V was clipped by 4 bases and J by 4 bases; unmatched bases: 5. This CDR3 spans 13 amino acids. The CDR3 coding sequence is TGTGCCAGCAGCCCGGCTAGCGGTTACGAGCAGTACTTC. Its protein is CASSPASGYEQYF.

This rearrangement joins TRBV6-6 to TRBJ1-5; TRBD1 matches 11 bases. J gave up 6 bases and V 8 bases, and 3 bases lay outside the gene matches. The CDR3 is 13 amino acids. Germline lookup yields CDR1 MNHNY and CDR2 SVGAGI (reference sequence). Written as DNA, the CDR3 is TGTGCCAGCGGACAGGGGGCGGGTCAGCCCCAGCATTTT. It yields the protein CASGQGAGQPQHF.

In the case of this clone: The sample carries other DNA sequences with the same CDR3. This chain uses TRBV6-6 with TRBJ1-1; D is unresolved. The germline V and J ends were trimmed by 3 bases and 5 bases, with 7 bases remaining between them. CDR3 size: 12 residues. From germline, CDR1 is MNHNY and CDR2 SVGAGI (reference sequence). The DNA for the CDR3 is TGTGCCAGCAGTTATGGGAGTACTGAAGCTTTCTTT. Protein sequence: CASSYGSTEAFF.

The genes are TRBV19 and TRBJ1-1; 9 bases match TRBD1. The CDR3 extends over 13 amino acids. CDR1 is LNHDA and CDR2 is SQIVND in the germline V gene (reference sequence). V gave up 6 bases and J gave up 3 bases; unmatched junction bases: 2. The CDR3 loop reads CASSTGGYTEAFF. The CDR3 coding sequence is TGTGCCAGTAGCACAGGGGGCTACACTGAAGCTTTCTTT.

CDR3 region: CASSSGASTYEQYF. Here the CDR3 DNA reads TGTGCCAGCAGCTCAGGGGCCTCAACCTACGAGCAGTACTTC. The gene calls are TRBV5-6 and TRBJ2-7; D is possibly TRBD1 (6 bases). Germline lookup yields CDR1 SGHDT and CDR2 YYEEEE. The V end lost 3 bases, the J end lost 2 bases, and 12 bases lay between the germline ends. The CDR3 length is 14 residues.

The chain joins TRBV7-9 to TRBJ2-2, with 8 bases identical to TRBD1. The CDR3 runs 18 residues. J was trimmed by 4 bases and V by 1 base; bases with no gene match: 11. Per the germline V gene, CDR1 is SEHNR and CDR2 is FQNEAQ (reference sequence). The CDR3 DNA reads as TGTGCCAGCAGCTTAGTACCTGGACAGGGTCGATTCACCGGGGAGCTGTTTTTT. Its translation is CASSLVPGQGRFTGELFF. Using reference TRBV7-9 and TRBJ2-2 for the parts outside the CDR3, the full variable domain is DTGVSQNPRHKITKRGQNVTFRCDPISEHNRLYWYRQTLGQGPEFLTYFQNEAQLEKSRLLSDRFSAERPKGSFSTLEIQRTEQGDSAMYLCASSLVPGQGRFTGELFFGEGSRLTVL.

This sequence joins TRBV7-8 and TRBJ2-7; D is unresolved. V lost 0 bases and J 6 bases, leaving 18 bases between the germline ends. There are 16 residues in the CDR3. The V gene's germline CDR1 is SGHVS and CDR2 FQNEAQ. CDR3 protein: CASSLAANVVSLEQYF. Written as DNA, the CDR3 is TGTGCCAGCAGCTTAGCGGCAAATGTGGTCTCCCTCGAGCAGTACTTC.

The rearrangement joins TRBV7-8 to TRBJ1-1, with 7 bases matching TRBD1. Germline V gives CDR1 SGHVS, CDR2 FQNEAQ. There are 15 residues in the CDR3. Trimming took 4 bases from V and 1 from J; bases not matched to a gene: 6. This CDR3 is CASSSGNRGNTEAFF. The DNA of the CDR3 is TGTGCCAGCAGCTCGGGGAACAGGGGGAACACTGAAGCTTTCTTT.

The chain joins TRBV4-1 to TRBJ2-1; 12 nucleotides agree with TRBD2. CDR1 MGHRA and CDR2 YSYEKL come from the germline V gene. The CDR3 sequence is 19 residues long. Trimming took 2 bases from V and 3 from J; bases not matched to a gene: 11. The CDR3 loop reads CASSQRLAGDLSGYNEQFF. The DNA for the CDR3 is TGCGCCAGCAGCCAAAGACTAGCGGGAGATCTCTCGGGCTACAATGAGCAGTTCTTC.

Turning to this clone: One end of the junction does not line up with germline, which may come from a read error. The V and J genes are TRBV7-7 and TRBJ2-1; D is undetermined. CDR1 is SSHAT and CDR2 is FNYEAQ in the germline V gene (reference sequence). The CDR3 loop spans 15 amino acids. The CDR3 nucleotides are TGTGCTAGCAGCTTAGACGGCTGGAGCGCTAATGAGCAGTTCTTC. Protein: CASSLDGWSANEQFF.

The chain joins TRBV27 to TRBJ2-7; the match to TRBD2 covers 14 bases. This CDR3 region has 15 residues. V was clipped by 10 bases and J by 9 bases; unmatched bases: 14. Germline loops: CDR1 MNHEY, CDR2 SMNVEV (reference sequence). CDR3 sequence (DNA): TGTGCCACCTCCCTGGGACTAGCGGGAGTCGATGTGCAGTACTTC. The encoded protein is CATSLGLAGVDVQYF.

The chain combines TRBV6-1 with TRBJ2-7; perhaps D is TRBD1 or TRBD2 (6 bases each). In germline, CDR1 is MNHNS, CDR2 SASEGT. Trimming took 4 bases from V and 4 from J, leaving 14 bases between them. This CDR3 is built from 14 residues. The DNA of the CDR3 is TGTGCCAGCAGTGGGGAAGGGGGGAGATACGAGCAGTACTTC. Translation: CASSGEGGRYEQYF.

The rearrangement links TRBV7-2 to TRBJ2-1, with 10 bases identical to TRBD2. V dropped 5 bases and J dropped 7; count of bases not matched to a gene: 8. There are 15 residues in the CDR3. Germline V gives CDR1 SGHTA, CDR2 FQGNSA. For the CDR3, the DNA is TGTGCCAGCAGCCCTCCGGGACTAGCGTTTAATGAGCAGTTCTTC. Residues: CASSPPGLAFNEQFF.

CDR3 protein: CASTEGQGVPELFF. CDR3 nucleotide sequence: TGTGCCAGCACGGAGGGACAGGGAGTACCGGAGCTGTTTTTT. The chain combines TRBV2 with TRBJ2-2, with 9 nucleotides matching TRBD1. Trimming took 7 bases from V and 10 from J; bases not matched to a gene: 10. Germline CDR1 SNHLY, CDR2 FYNNEI. The CDR3 extends over 14 amino acids.

The rearrangement joins TRBV6-6 to TRBJ2-7; unclear D gene. Germline CDR1 MNHNY, CDR2 SVGAGI (reference sequence). V dropped 5 bases and J dropped 4 bases, with 9 bases sitting between them. The CDR3 totals 12 residues. Written as DNA, the CDR3 is TGTGCCAGCAGTACTGGGATGTACGAGCAGTACTTC. Translated: CASSTGMYEQYF.

The chain joins TRBV9 to TRBJ2-1, with 12 bases matching TRBD2. CDR1 is SGDLS and CDR2 is YYNGEE in the germline V gene. V trimming: 0 bases; J trimming: 8 bases; junction bases outside the gene matches: 3. This CDR3 spans 15 amino acids. The CDR3 DNA follows: TGTGCCAGCAGCGTAGAGCTAGCGGGAGGGTATGAGCAGTTCTTC. Amino acids: CASSVELAGGYEQFF.

The count of this clone is one. The V and J genes are TRBV5-1 and TRBJ1-4, with 8 bases that match TRBD1. There are 17 residues in the CDR3. Germline lookup yields CDR1 SGHRS and CDR2 YFSETQ. The junction had 7 bases not matched to a gene; V was cut back by 3 bases and J by 0 bases. The CDR3 sequence is CASSWSGGIATNEKLFF. Here the CDR3 DNA reads TGCGCCAGCAGCTGGTCAGGGGGCATTGCAACTAATGAAAAACTGTTTTTT.